The T cell receptor beta chain described here comes from a study of tumor and adjacent non-tumor tissue in lung cancer. As for the study in general: The cohort had 12 adenocarcinoma, a couple of squamous cell and 1 small cell patients. Notes on the study in general: In normal lung, the top 100 clones were significantly more dominant than in tumor.

The template was RNA from unsorted bulk tissue. Chemotherapy-naive patients with new lung cancer underwent thoracic surgery in China, August–late 2014. The library came from three nested PCR rounds adapted from ARM-PCR protocols. TCRdb re-called the multiplex PCR reads through MiXCR, storing one row per CDR3 protein. The sample holds fewer than 120,000 distinct CDR3 sequences, 75% to 90% seen once. The CDR3 totals 18 residues. Trimming at V came to 4 bases and at J to 0 bases, leaving 12 bases not matched to a gene. The germline V gene has CDR1 MNHNY and CDR2 SVGAGI (reference sequence). As for this clonotype: Its antigen remains unknown. Here the CDR3 omits its conserved ending phenylalanine or tryptophan, so a read error is the likely source.

The J gene is TRBJ1-5, the V gene TRBV6-6; 7 bases are shared with TRBD1. What was sequenced was lung tumor tissue. The sequence came from a man in his 70s with non-small cell lung cancer. Written as DNA, the CDR3 is TGTGCCAGCAGTTTCTCCGGGTGGGGACAGAATAGCAATCAGCCCCAGCATTCT. Translating gives CASSFSGWGQNSNQPQHS.